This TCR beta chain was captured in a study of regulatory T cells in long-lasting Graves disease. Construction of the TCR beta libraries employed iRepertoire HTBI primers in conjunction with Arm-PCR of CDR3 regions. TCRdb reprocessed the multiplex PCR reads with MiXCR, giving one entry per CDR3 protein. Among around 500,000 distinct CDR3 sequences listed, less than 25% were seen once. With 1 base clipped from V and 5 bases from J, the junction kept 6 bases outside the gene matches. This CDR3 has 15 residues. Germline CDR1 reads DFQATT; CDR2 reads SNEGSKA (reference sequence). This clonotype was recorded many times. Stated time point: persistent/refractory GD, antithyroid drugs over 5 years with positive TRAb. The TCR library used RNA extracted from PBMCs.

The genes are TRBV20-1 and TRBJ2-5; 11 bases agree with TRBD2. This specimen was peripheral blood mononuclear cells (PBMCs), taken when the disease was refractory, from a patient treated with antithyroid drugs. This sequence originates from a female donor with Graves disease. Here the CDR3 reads CSARVLAGVWETQYF. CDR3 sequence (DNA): TGCAGTGCTAGAGTACTAGCGGGAGTGTGGGAGACCCAGTACTTC.